This TCR beta chain was found in a study of shared clonotypes between healthy human individuals. The method was immunoSEQ multiplex PCR; TCRdb's version includes in-frame clones alone and lacks a portion of them. This table holds some 2 million clones, approximately 94% found once. As to this clone: What it binds is unknown.

Per the germline V gene, CDR1 is SGHAT and CDR2 is FQNNGV. With 5 bases removed from V and 5 bases from J, the gap between germline ends came to 10 bases. The CDR3 extends over 13 amino acids. It was CD45RO-negative cells, positively selected for CCR7, that made up naive CD8 cells, with terminally differentiated effector memory CD45RA+ cells excluded. Healthy adults negative for HIV, lacking recent acute infections or vaccinations, served as donors. Only Caucasian adults living in Nashville, Tennessee served as donors. Study conclusions and caveats: Against clonotypes common to all four donors, non-shared ones had lower generation probabilities.

The sample consisted of naive CD8+ T cells sorted from blood. V and J are TRBV11-2 and TRBJ2-1; D perhaps matches TRBD1 (5 bases). This clonotype was obtained from a man aged 18-30 years in good health. The CDR3 region is CASSMDTNNEQFF. As DNA, the CDR3 is TGTGCCAGCAGCATGGACACCAACAATGAGCAGTTCTTC.